This T cell receptor (beta chain) was captured in a study of CD4 T cells in relation to SARS-CoV-2 and coronaviruses. Turning to the study itself: The negative reference was HIV-1 Nef peptide pool or peptide-free culture.

Concerning this clone: Its antigen is unknown. Other DNA variants within this sample encode the same CDR3.

Trimming pared 2 bases from V and 4 bases from J, leaving 1 base between. The CDR3 totals 11 residues. Before the COVID-19 pandemic, during about 2011-2019, CD4+ T cells were taken from unexposed donors. CD4+ T cells were isolated from the cells after nine to eleven days of culture. Sequencing used immunoSEQ multiplex PCR; TCRdb keeps in-frame clones, though not all of them. The sample contains about 24,000 clones, 73% of which appear only once. V and J are TRBV12-3 or TRBV12-4 and TRBJ2-3; D gene unclear. The clonotype originates from a human donor in good health. The sample was CD4+ T cells from PBMCs, cultured in vitro. CDR3 protein: CASSLSDTQYF. In DNA form, the CDR3 reads TGTGCCAGCAGTTTATCAGATACGCAGTATTTT.